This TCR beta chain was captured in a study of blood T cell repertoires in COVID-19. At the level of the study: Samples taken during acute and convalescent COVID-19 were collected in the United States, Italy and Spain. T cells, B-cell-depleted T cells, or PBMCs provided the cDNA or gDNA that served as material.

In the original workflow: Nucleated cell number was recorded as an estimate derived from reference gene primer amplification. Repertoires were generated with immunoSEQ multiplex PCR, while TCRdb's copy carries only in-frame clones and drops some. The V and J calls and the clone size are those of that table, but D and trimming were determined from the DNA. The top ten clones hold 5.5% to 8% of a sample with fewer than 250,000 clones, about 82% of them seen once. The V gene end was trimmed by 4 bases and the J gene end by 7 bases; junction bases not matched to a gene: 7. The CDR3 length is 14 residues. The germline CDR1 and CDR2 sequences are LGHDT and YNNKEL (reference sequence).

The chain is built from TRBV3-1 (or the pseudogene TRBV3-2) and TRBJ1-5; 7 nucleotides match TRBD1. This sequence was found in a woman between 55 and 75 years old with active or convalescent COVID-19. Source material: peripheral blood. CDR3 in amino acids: CASSLYRGGQPQHF. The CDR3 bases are TGTGCCAGCAGCCTTTACAGGGGCGGACAGCCCCAGCATTTT.